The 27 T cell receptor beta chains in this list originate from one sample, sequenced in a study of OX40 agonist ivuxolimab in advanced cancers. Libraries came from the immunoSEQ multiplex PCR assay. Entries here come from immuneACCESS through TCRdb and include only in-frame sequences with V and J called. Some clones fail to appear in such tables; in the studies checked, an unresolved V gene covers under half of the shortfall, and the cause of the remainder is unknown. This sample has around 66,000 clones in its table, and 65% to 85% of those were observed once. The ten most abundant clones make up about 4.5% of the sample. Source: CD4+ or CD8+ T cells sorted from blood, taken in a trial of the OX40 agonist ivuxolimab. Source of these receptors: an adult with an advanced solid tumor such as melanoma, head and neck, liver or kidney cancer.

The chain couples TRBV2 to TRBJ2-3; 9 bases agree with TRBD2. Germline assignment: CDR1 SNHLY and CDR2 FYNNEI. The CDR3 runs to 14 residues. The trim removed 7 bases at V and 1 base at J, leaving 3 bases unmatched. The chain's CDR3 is CASTASGGTDTQYF. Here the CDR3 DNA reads TGTGCCAGCACGGCTAGCGGGGGCACAGATACGCAGTATTTT.

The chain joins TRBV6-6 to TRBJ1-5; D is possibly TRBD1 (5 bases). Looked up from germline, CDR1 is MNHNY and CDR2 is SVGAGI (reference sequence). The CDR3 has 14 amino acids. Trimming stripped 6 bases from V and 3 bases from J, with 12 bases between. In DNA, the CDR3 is TGTGCCAGCAGCGGGGGGGGGTTCAATCAGCCCCAGCATTTT. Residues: CASSGGGFNQPQHF.

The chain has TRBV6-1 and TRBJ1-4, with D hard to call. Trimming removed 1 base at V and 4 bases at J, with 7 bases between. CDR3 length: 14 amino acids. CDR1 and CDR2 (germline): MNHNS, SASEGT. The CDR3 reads CASSEGVDNEKLFF. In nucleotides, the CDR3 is TGTGCCAGCAGTGAAGGGGTTGATAATGAAAAACTGTTTTTT.

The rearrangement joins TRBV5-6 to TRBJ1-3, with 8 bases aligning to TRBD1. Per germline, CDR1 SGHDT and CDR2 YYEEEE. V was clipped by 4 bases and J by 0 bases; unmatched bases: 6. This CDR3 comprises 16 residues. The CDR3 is CASSLPTGASGNTIYF. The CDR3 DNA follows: TGTGCCAGCAGCCTCCCGACAGGGGCCTCTGGAAACACCATATATTTT.

As DNA, the CDR3 is TGTGCCAGCAGGGGACAAATAGCCTACGAGCAGTACTTC. This encodes CASRGQIAYEQYF. The J gene is TRBJ2-7, the V gene TRBV6-1; a possible D gene is TRBD1 (6 bases). CDR1 and CDR2 from the germline V gene are MNHNS and SASEGT. V lost 6 bases to trimming and J lost 2 bases, with 11 bases between them. The CDR3 covers 13 residues.

The CDR3 loop is CASSDAPRNTEAFF. CDR3 coding DNA: TGCGCCAGCAGCGATGCACCCAGAAACACTGAAGCTTTCTTT. This sequence joins TRBV5-1 and TRBJ1-1; D gene unclear. The germline gives CDR1 SGHRS, CDR2 YFSETQ. Deletions cut 4 bases from V and 2 bases from J, with 12 bases between. The CDR3 runs to 14 residues.

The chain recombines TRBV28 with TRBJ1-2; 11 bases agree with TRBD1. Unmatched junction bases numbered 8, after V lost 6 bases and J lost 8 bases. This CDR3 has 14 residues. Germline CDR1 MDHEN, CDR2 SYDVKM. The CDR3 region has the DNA TGTGCCAGCAGCCAAGGACAGGGGGCGCGGGGCTACACCTTC. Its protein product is CASSQGQGARGYTF.

The CDR3 reads CASSPWEPQETQYF. CDR3 coding DNA: TGTGCCAGCAGTCCCTGGGAGCCCCAAGAGACCCAGTACTTC. The rearrangement uses TRBV6-5 and TRBJ2-5, with D maybe TRBD2 (5 bases). Germline CDR1 MNHEY, CDR2 SVGAGI. The CDR3 covers 14 residues. V was cut by 5 bases and J by 1 base, with 11 bases left in between.

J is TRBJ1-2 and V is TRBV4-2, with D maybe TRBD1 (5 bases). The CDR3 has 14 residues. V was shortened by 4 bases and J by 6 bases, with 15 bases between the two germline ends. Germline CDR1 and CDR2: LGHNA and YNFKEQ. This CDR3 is CASSPADRNHGYTF. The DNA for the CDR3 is TGTGCCAGCAGCCCCGCTGACAGAAACCATGGCTACACCTTC.

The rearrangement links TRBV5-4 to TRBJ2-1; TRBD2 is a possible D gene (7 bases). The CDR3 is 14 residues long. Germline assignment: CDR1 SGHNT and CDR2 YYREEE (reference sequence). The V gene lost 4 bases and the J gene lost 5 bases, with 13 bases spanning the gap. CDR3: CASSLGGAHNEQFF. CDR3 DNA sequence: TGTGCCAGCAGCCTGGGGGGGGCTCACAATGAGCAGTTCTTC. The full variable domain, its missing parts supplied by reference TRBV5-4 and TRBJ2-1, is ETGVTQSPTHLIKTRGQQVTLRCSSQSGHNTVSWYQQALGQGPQFIFQYYREEENGRGNFPPRFSGLQFPNYSSELNVNALELDDSALYLCASSLGGAHNEQFFGPGTRLTVL.

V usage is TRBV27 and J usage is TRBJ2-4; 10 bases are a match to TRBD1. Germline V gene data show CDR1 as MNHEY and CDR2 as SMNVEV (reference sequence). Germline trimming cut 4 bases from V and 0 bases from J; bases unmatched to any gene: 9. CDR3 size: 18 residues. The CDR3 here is CASSSAGQGVKAKNIQYF. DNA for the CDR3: TGTGCCAGCAGTTCTGCCGGACAGGGGGTTAAAGCCAAAAACATTCAGTACTTC.

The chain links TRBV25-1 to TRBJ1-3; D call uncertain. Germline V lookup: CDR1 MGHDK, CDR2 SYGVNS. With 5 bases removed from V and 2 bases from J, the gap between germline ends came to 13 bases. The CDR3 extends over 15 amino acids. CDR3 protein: CASSKGLPTGNTIYF. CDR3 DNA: TGTGCCAGCAGTAAGGGATTACCTACTGGAAACACCATATATTTT.

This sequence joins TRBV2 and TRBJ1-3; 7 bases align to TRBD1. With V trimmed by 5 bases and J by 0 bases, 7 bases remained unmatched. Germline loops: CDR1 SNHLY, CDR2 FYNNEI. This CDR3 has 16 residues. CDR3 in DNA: TGTGCCAGCAGTCGACAGGGAGGGTTCTCTGGAAACACCATATATTTT. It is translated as CASSRQGGFSGNTIYF.

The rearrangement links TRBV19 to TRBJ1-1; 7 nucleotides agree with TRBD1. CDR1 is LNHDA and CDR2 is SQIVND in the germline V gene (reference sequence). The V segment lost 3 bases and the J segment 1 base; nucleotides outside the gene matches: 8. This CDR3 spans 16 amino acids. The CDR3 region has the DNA TGTGCCAGTAGTATGAGGACAGGCACCGCGAACACTGAAGCTTTCTTT. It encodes CASSMRTGTANTEAFF.

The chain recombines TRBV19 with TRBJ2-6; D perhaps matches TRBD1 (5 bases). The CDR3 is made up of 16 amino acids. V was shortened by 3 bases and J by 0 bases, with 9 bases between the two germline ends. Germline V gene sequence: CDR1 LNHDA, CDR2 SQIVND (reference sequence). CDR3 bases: TGTGCCAGTAGTATTGTGGGGCACTCTGGGGCCAACGTCCTGACTTTC. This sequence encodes CASSIVGHSGANVLTF.

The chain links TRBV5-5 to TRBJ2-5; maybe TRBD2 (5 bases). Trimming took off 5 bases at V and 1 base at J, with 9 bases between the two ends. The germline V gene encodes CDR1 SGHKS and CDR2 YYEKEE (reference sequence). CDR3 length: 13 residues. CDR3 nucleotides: TGTGCCAGCAGACCCGGGATCCAAGAGACCCAGTACTTC. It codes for CASRPGIQETQYF.

The CDR3, as DNA: TGTGCCAGCAGCCCCCTGACTAGCGCCGGCACAGATACGCAGTATTTT. Its translation is CASSPLTSAGTDTQYF. This chain links TRBV14 with TRBJ2-3; 8 bases map to TRBD2. CDR3 size: 16 residues. With V trimmed by 4 bases and J by 1 base, 7 bases remained unmatched. In germline, CDR1 is SGHDN, CDR2 FVKESK.

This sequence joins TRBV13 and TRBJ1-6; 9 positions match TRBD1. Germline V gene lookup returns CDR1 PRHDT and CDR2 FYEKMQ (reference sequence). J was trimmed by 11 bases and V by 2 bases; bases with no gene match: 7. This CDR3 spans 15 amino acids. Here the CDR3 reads CASSLRTGAGTPLHF. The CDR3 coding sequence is TGTGCCAGCAGCTTACGGACAGGGGCAGGTACACCCCTCCACTTT.

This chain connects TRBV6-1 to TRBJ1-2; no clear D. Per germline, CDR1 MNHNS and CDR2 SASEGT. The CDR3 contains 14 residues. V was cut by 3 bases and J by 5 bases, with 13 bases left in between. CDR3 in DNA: TGTGCCAGCAGTGATCTCAAAAGGTTATATGGCTACACCTTC. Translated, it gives CASSDLKRLYGYTF.

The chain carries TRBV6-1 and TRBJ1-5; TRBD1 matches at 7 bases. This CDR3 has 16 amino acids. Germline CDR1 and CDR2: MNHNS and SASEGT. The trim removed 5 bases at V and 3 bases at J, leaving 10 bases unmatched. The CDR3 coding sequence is TGTGCCAGCAGTCAAGGACAGGCGCGGGACAATCAGCCCCAGCATTTT. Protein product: CASSQGQARDNQPQHF.

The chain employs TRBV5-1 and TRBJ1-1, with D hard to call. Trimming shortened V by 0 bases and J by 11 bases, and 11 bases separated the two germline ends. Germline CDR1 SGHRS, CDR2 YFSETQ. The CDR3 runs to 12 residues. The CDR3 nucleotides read TGCGCCAGCAGCTTGGACGGTCAGTCCGCTTTCTTT. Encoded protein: CASSLDGQSAFF.

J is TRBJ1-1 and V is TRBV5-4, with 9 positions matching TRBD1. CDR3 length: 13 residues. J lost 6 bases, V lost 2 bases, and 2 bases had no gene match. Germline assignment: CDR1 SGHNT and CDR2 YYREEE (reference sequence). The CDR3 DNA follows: TGTGCCAGCAGCTTCGGACAGGGGCCTGAAGCTTTCTTT. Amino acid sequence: CASSFGQGPEAFF.

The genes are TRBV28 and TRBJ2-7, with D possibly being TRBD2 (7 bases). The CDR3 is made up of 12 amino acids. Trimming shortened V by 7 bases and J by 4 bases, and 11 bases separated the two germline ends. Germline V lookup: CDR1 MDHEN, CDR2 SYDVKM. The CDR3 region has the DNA TGTGCCAGCAAGGGGGGGCTTTACGAGCAGTACTTC. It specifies CASKGGLYEQYF.

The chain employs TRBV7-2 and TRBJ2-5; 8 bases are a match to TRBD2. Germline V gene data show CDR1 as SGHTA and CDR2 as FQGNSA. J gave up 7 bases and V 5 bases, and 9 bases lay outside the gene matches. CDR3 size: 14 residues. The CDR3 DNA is TGTGCCAGCAGCCGGGAGGGCGGGAGCGGGACCCAGTACTTC. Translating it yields CASSREGGSGTQYF.

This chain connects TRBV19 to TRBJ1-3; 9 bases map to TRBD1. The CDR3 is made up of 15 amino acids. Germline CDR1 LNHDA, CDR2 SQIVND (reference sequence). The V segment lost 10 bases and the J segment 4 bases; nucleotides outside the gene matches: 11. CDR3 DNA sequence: TGTGCCACCAGACGGGGACAGGGCTCCGGAAACACCATATATTTT. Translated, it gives CATRRGQGSGNTIYF.

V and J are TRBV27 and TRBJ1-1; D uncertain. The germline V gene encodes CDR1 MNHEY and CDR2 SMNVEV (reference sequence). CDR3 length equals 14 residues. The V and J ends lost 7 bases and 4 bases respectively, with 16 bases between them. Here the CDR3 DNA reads TGTGCCAGCACTATTAATCGGCAGAGCACTGAAGCTTTCTTT. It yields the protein CASTINRQSTEAFF.

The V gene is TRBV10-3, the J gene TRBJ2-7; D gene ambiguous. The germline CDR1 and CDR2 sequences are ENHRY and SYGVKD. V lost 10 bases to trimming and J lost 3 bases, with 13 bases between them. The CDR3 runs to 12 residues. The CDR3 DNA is TGTGCCAGCCGGACGAGCGACTACGAGCAGTACTTC. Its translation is CASRTSDYEQYF.